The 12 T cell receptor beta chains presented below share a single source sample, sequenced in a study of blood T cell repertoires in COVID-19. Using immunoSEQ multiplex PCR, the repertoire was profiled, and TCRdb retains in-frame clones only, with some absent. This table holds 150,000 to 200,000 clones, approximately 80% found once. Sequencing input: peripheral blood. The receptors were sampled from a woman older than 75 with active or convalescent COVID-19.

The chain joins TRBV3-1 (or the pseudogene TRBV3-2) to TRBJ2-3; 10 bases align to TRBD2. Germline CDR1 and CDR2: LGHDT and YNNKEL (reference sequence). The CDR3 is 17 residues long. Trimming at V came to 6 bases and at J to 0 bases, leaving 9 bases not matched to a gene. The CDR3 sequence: CASSRTSGNPSTDTQYF. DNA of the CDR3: TGTGCCAGCAGTCGGACTAGCGGAAATCCTAGCACAGATACGCAGTATTTT.

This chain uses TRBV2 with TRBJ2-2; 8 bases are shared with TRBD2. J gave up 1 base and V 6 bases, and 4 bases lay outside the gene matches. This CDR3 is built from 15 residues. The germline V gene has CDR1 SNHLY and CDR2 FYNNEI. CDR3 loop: CASRVRGGNTGELFF. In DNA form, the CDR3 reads TGTGCCAGCAGGGTACGGGGGGGGAACACCGGGGAGCTGTTTTTT. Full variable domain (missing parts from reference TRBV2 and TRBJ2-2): EPEVTQTPSHQVTQMGQEVILRCVPISNHLYFYWYRQILGQKVEFLVSFYNNEISEKSEIFDDQFSVERPDGSNFTLKIRSTKLEDSAMYFCASRVRGGNTGELFFGEGSRLTVL.

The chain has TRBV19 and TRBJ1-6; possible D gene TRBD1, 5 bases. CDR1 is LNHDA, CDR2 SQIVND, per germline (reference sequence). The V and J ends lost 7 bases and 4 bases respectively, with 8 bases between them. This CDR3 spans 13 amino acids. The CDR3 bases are TGTGCCAGTACAGGGTCATATAATTCACCCCTCCACTTT. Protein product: CASTGSYNSPLHF.

The CDR3 bases are TGTGCCAGCAGTGACGCTCGGGGTTCCTACGAGCAGTACTTC. Translation: CASSDARGSYEQYF. The chain carries TRBV6-6 and TRBJ2-7; TRBD2 might be the D (5 bases). This CDR3 is 14 amino acids long. Germline CDR1 reads MNHNY; CDR2 reads SVGAGI (reference sequence). V was shortened by 5 bases and J by 1 base, with 12 bases between the two germline ends.

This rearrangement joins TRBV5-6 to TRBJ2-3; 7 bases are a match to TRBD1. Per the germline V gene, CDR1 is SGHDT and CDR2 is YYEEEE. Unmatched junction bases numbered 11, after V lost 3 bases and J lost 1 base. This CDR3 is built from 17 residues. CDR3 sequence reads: CASSYPIDRARTDTQYF. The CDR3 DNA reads TGTGCCAGCAGCTACCCCATTGACAGGGCACGCACAGATACGCAGTATTTT.

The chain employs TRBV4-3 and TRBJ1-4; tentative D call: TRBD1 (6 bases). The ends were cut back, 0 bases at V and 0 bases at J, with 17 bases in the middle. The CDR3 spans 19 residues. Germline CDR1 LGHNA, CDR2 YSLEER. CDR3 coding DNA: TGCGCCAGCAGCCAAGATCTTGGGGGCAGAGCTTCAACTAATGAAAAACTGTTTTTT. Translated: CASSQDLGGRASTNEKLFF.

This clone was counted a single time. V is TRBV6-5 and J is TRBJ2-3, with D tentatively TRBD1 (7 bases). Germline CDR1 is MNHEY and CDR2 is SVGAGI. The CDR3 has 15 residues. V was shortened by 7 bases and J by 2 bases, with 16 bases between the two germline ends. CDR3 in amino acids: CASTRGDGYTDTQYF. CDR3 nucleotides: TGTGCCAGCACCAGGGGGGACGGTTACACAGATACGCAGTATTTT.

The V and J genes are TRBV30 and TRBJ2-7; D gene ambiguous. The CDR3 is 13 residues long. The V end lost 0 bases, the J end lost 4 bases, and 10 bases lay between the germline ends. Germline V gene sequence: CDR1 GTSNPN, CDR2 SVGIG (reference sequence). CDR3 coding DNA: TGTGCCTGGAGTGTACTGGCGGTTTACGAGCAGTACTTC. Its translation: CAWSVLAVYEQYF.

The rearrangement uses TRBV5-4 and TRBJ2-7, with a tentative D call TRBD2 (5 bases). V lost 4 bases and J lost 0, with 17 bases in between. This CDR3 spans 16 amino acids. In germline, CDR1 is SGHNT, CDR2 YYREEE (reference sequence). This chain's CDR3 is CASSPPAYGDSYEQYF. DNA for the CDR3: TGTGCCAGCAGCCCACCCGCTTACGGGGACTCCTACGAGCAGTACTTC.

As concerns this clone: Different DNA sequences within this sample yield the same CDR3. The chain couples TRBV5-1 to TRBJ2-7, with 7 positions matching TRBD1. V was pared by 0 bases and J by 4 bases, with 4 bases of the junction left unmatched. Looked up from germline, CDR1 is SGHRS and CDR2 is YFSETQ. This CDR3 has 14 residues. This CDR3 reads CASSLGQGGYEQYF. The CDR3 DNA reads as TGCGCCAGCAGCTTGGGACAGGGTGGGTACGAGCAGTACTTC.

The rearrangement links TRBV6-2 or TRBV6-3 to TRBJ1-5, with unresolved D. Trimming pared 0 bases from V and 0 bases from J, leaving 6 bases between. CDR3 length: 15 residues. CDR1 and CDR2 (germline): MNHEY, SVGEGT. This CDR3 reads CASSYSGVSNQPQHF. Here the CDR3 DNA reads TGTGCCAGCAGTTACTCCGGGGTTAGCAATCAGCCCCAGCATTTT.

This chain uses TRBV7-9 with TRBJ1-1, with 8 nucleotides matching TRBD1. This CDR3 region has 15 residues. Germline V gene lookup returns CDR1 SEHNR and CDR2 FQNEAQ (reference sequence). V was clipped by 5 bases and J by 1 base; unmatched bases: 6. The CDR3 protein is CASSPGTGRNTEAFF. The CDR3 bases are TGTGCCAGCAGCCCCGGGACAGGACGGAACACTGAAGCTTTCTTT. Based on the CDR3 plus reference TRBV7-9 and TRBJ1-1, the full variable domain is DTGVSQNPRHKITKRGQNVTFRCDPISEHNRLYWYRQTLGQGPEFLTYFQNEAQLEKSRLLSDRFSAERPKGSFSTLEIQRTEQGDSAMYLCASSPGTGRNTEAFFGQGTRLTVV.